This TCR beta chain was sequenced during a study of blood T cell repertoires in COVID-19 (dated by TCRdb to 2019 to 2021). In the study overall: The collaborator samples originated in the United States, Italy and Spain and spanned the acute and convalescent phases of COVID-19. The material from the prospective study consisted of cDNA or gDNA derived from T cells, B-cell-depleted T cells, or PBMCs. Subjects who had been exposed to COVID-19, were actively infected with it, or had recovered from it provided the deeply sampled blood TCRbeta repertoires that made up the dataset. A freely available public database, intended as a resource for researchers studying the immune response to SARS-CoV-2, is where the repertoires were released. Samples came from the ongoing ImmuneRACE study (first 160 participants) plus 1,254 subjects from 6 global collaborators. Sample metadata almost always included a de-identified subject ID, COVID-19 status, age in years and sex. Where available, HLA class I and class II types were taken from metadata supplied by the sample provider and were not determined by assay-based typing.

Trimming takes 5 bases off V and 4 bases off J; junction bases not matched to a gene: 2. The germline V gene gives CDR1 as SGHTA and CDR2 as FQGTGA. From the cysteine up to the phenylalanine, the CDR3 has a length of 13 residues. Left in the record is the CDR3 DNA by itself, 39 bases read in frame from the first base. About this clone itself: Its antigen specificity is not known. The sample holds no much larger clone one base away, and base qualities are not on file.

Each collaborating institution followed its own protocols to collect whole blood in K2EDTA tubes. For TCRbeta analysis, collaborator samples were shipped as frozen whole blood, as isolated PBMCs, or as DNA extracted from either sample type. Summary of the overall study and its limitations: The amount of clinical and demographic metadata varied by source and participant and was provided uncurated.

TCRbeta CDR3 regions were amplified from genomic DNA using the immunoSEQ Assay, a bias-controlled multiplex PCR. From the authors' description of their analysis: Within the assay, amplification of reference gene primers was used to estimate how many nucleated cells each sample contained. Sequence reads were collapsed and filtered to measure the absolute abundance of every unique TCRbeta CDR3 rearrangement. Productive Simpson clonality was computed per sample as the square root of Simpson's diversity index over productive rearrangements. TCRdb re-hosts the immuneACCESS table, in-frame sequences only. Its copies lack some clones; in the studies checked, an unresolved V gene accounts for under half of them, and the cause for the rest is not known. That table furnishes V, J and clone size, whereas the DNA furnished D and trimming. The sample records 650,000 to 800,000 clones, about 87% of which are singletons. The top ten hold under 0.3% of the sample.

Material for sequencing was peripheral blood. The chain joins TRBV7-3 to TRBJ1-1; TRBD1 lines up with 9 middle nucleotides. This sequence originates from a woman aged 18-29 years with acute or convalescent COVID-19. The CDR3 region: CASSTDRGTEAFF. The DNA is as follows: TGTGCCAGCAGCACGGACAGGGGCACTGAAGCTTTCTTT.